The clone carrying this T cell receptor beta chain appeared many times. The antigen is unknown. The record originates from a study of molecular identifiers for immune sequencing clone quantification. Notes on the study in general: Among 850,000 to 1,000,000 naive cells, spiked Jurkat TCR RNA from a single cell was reportedly detectable.

It was with previously described methods and listed TCR primers that bulk TCR libraries were made. TCRdb itself ran the PCR reads through MiXCR, one entry per CDR3 protein. The repertoire consists of 400,000 to 600,000 distinct CDR3 sequences, with about a fifth occurring once and the leading ten covering about 0.8%. Germline CDR1 reads MDHEN; CDR2 reads SYDVKM. Trimming took off 1 base at V and 5 bases at J, with 11 bases between the two ends. This CDR3 comprises 14 residues. Based on a CD8+CD4-CCR7+CD45RA+ profile, naive CD8 T cells were sorted. The rearrangement links TRBV28 to TRBJ1-2; D may be TRBD1 (6 bases). Source material: naive CD8+ T cells from blood, with Jurkat cell RNA spiked in. The subset here: FACS-sorted CD8+CD4-CCR7+CD45RA+ naive T cells. This receptor was identified in a human donor in good health. Some libraries in this study had Jurkat cell RNA spiked in. CDR3 region: CASSLLSQGYGYTF. The CDR3 DNA is TGTGCCAGCAGTTTATTAAGTCAGGGGTATGGCTACACCTTC.